The 4 T cell receptor beta chains listed next were all sequenced from one sample in a study of blood T cell repertoires in COVID-19. The repertoire was sequenced with immunoSEQ multiplex PCR; TCRdb's copy has only in-frame clones and lacks some. The data contain under 300,000 clones, 75% to 90% of them singletons. Material for sequencing was PBMCs or T cells enriched from blood (not recorded which). Every receptor here comes from a man aged 35-49 years who had recovered from COVID-19.

The gene calls are TRBV5-6 and TRBJ2-7; TRBD2 matches 14 bases. Trimming removed 4 bases from V and 4 bases from J; junction bases left unmatched: 10. The CDR3 contains 17 residues. CDR1 and CDR2 (germline): SGHDT, YYEEEE. The chain's CDR3 is CASSQGLAGVWGYEQYF. As DNA, the CDR3 is TGTGCCAGCAGCCAGGGACTAGCGGGAGTCTGGGGTTACGAGCAGTACTTC.

The V gene is TRBV6-1, the J gene TRBJ2-3; 7 nucleotides align to TRBD2. Germline CDR1 MNHNS, CDR2 SASEGT. CDR3 size: 15 residues. V lost 3 bases and J lost 5; bases outside the gene matches: 8. Here the CDR3 DNA reads TGTGCCAGCAGTGAGACTAGCTCATACGGAGATACGCAGTATTTT. Its protein is CASSETSSYGDTQYF.

This clone was found a few times. The gene calls are TRBV5-6 and TRBJ1-6; 9 bases are a match to TRBD1. The V gene's germline CDR1 is SGHDT and CDR2 YYEEEE. V lost 1 base to trimming and J lost 10 bases; unmatched junction nucleotides: 6. This CDR3 contains 15 residues. Here the CDR3 reads CASSLWDRVNSPLHF. CDR3 sequence (DNA): TGTGCCAGCAGCTTGTGGGACAGGGTGAACTCACCCCTCCACTTT.

The genes are TRBV29-1 and TRBJ2-1, with 8 bases aligning to TRBD1. This CDR3 has 16 residues. The germline V gene encodes CDR1 SQVTM and CDR2 ANQGSEA. Germline trimming cut 3 bases from V and 8 bases from J; bases unmatched to any gene: 15. The chain's CDR3 is CSVDYGFAGGIYEQFF. The CDR3 DNA reads as TGCAGCGTTGATTACGGGTTCGCAGGGGGCATCTATGAGCAGTTCTTC.